This T cell receptor (beta chain) was captured in a study of blood T cell repertoires in COVID-19. About the research overall: COVID-19 samples, acute and convalescent, were from the United States, Italy and Spain.

This clone came up a few times. TCRdb's table, derived via immunoSEQ multiplex PCR, lists solely in-frame clones and lacks some. The top ten hold under 0.75% of the sample, which has roughly 150,000 clones, about four fifths seen once. V was cut by 0 bases and J by 0 bases, with 11 bases left in between. CDR1 MNHEY and CDR2 SVGEGT come from the germline V gene. This CDR3 is built from 16 residues. This rearrangement joins TRBV6-2 or TRBV6-3 to TRBJ2-5; TRBD1 is a possible D gene (6 bases). Input material: peripheral blood. The sequence derives from a man aged 55 to 70 with acute or convalescent COVID-19. This chain's CDR3 is CASSYSAGANQETQYF. The CDR3 bases are TGTGCCAGCAGTTACTCGGCAGGGGCCAACCAAGAGACCCAGTACTTC.